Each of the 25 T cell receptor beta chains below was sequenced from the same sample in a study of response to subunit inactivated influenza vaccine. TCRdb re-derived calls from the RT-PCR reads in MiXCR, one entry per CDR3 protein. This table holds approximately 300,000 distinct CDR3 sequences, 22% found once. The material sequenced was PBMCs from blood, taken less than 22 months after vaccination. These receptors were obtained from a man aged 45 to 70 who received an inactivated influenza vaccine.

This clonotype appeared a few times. CDR3 bases: TGTGCCACCAGCAGAGATCCAGGGACCAATCAGCCCCAGCATTTT. It is translated as CATSRDPGTNQPQHF. V is TRBV15 and J is TRBJ1-5; TRBD1 is a possible D gene (5 bases). Germline lookup yields CDR1 LNHNV and CDR2 YYDKDF (reference sequence). Trimming took 0 bases from V and 3 from J, leaving 9 bases between them. The CDR3 is 15 residues long.

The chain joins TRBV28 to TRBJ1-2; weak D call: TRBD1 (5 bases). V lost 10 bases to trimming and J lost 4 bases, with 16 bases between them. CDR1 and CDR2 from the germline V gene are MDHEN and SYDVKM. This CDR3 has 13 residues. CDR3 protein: CATTRGAAYGYTF. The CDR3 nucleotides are TGTGCCACCACCCGAGGGGCTGCCTATGGCTACACCTTC.

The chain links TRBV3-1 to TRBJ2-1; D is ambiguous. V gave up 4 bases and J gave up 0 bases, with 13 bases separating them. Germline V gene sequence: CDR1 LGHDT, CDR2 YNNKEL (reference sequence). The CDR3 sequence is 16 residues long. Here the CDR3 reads CASSRFHTSSYNEQFF. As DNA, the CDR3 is TGTGCCAGCAGCCGATTCCATACCAGCTCCTACAATGAGCAGTTCTTC.

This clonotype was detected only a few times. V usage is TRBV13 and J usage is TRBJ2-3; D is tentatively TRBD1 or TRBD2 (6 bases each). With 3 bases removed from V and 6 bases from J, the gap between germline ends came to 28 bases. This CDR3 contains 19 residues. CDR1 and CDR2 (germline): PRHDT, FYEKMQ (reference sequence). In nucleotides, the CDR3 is TGTGCCAGCAGCTTCCGGCCCATTACGGGGGCCCCCGGGGAGGATACGCAGTATTTT. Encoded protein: CASSFRPITGAPGEDTQYF.

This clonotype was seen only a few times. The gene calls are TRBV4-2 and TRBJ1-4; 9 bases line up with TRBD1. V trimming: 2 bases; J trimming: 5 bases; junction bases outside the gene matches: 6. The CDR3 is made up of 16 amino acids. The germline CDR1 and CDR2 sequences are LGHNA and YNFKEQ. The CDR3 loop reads CASSQSGQGRNEKLFF. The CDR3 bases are TGTGCCAGCAGCCAATCCGGACAGGGGCGGAATGAAAAACTGTTTTTT.

The CDR3 nucleotides are TGCGCCAGCAGCTCCTCGAAGTACCAAGAGACCCAGTACTTC. Its protein product is CASSSSKYQETQYF. The V gene is TRBV5-1, the J gene TRBJ2-5; unclear D gene. V gave up 3 bases and J gave up 0 bases, with 9 bases separating them. The CDR3 length is 14 residues. Per germline, CDR1 SGHRS and CDR2 YFSETQ.

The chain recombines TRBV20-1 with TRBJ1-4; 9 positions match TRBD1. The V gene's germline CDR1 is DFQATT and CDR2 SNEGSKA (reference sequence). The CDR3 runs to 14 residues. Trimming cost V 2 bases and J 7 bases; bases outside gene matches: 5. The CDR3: CSARSGTGTEKLFF. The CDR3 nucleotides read TGCAGTGCTAGATCCGGGACAGGGACTGAAAAACTGTTTTTT.

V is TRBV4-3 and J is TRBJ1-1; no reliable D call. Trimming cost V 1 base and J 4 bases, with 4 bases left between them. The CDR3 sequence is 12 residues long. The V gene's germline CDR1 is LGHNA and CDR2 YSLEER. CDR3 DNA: TGCGCCAGCAGCCAAGCCTCCACTGAAGCTTTCTTT. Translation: CASSQASTEAFF.

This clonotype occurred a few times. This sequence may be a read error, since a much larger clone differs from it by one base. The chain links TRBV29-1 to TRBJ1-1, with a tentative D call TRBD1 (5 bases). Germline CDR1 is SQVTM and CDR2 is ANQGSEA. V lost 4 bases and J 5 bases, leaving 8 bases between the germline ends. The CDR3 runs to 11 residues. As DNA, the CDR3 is TGCAGCGTTGTCAGGGAGACTGAAGCTTTCTTT. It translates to CSVVRETEAFF.

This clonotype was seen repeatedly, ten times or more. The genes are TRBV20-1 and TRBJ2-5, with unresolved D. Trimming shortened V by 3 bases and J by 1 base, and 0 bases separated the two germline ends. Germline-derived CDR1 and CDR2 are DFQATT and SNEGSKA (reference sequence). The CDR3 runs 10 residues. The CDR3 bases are TGCAGTGCTAGCCAAGAGACCCAGTACTTC. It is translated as CSASQETQYF.

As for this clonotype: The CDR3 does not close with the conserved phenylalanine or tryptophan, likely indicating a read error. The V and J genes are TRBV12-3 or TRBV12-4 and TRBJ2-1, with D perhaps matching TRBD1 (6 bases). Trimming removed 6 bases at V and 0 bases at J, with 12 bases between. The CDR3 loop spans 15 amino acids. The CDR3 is CASRGQSLSYNEQFL. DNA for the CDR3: TGTGCCAGCAGGGGACAATCCCTCTCCTACAATGAGCAGTTCTTA.

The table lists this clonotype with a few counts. This CDR3 is CASSPWENQPQHF. CDR3 DNA: TGTGCCAGCTCACCATGGGAAAATCAGCCCCAGCATTTT. This chain connects TRBV18 to TRBJ1-5; no firm D call. The V and J ends lost 2 bases and 4 bases respectively, with 6 bases between them. The CDR3 contains 13 residues. Germline loops: CDR1 KGHSH, CDR2 LQKENI.

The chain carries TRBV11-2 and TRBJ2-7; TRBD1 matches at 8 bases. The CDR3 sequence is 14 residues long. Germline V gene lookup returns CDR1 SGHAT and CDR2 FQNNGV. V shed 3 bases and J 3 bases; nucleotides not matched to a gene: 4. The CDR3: CASSFATGVYEQYF. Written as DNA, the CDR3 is TGTGCCAGCAGCTTCGCGACAGGGGTCTACGAGCAGTACTTC.

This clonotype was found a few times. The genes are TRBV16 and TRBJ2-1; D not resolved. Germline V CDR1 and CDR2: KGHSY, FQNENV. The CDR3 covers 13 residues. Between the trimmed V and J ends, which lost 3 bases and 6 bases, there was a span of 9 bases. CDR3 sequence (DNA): TGTGCCAGCAGCCATGGCAGTACCAATGAGCAGTTCTTC. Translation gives CASSHGSTNEQFF.

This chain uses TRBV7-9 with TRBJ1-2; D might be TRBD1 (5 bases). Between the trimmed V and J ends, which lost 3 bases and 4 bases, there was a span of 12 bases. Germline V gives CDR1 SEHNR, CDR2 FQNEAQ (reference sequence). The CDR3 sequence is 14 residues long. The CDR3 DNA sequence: TGTGCCAGCAGCTTTGTTCGGGACGGCTATGGCTACACCTTC. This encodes CASSFVRDGYGYTF. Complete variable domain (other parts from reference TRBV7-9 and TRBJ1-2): DTGVSQNPRHKITKRGQNVTFRCDPISEHNRLYWYRQTLGQGPEFLTYFQNEAQLEKSRLLSDRFSAERPKGSFSTLEIQRTEQGDSAMYLCASSFVRDGYGYTFGSGTRLTVV.

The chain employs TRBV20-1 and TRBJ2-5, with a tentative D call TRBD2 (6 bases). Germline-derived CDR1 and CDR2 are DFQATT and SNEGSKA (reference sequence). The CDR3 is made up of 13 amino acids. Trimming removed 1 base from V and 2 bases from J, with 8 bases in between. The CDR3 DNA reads TGCAGTGCTAGAGTTAGCGGACAAGAGACCCAGTACTTC. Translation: CSARVSGQETQYF.

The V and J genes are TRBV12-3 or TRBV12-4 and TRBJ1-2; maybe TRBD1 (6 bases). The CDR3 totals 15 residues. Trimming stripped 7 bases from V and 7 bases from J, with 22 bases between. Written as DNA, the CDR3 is TGTGCCAGCACTAGGGGGACGGGAGTTTTTGGTGGCTACACCTTC. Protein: CASTRGTGVFGGYTF.

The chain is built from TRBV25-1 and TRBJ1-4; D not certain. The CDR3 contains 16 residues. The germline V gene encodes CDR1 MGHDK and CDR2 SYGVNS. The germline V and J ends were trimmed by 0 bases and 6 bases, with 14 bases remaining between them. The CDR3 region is CASSEYLGPGDEKLFF. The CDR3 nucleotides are TGTGCCAGCAGTGAATATCTGGGCCCGGGCGATGAAAAACTGTTTTTT.

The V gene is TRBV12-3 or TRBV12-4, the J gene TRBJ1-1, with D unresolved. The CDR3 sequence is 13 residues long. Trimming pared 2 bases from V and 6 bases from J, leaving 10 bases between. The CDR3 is CASSLSQTAEAFF. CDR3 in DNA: TGTGCCAGCAGTTTATCCCAGACGGCTGAAGCTTTCTTT.

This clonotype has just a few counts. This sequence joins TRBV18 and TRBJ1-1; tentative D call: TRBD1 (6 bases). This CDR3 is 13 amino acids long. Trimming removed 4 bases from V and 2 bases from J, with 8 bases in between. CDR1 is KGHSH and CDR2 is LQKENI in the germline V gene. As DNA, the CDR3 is TGTGCCAGCTCACAACAGGGCAACACTGAAGCTTTCTTT. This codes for CASSQQGNTEAFF.

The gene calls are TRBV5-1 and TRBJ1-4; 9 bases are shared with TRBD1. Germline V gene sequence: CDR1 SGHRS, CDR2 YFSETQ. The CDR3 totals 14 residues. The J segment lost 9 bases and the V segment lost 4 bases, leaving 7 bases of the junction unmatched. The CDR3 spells CASSKGTGNKKLFF. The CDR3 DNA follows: TGCGCCAGCAGCAAAGGGACAGGGAATAAAAAACTGTTTTTT.

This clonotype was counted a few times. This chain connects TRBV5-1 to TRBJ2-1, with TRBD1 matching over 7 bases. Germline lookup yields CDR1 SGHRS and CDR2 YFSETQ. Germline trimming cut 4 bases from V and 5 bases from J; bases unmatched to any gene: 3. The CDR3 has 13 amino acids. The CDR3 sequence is CASSPGQNNEQFF. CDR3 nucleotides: TGCGCCAGCAGCCCGGGACAGAACAATGAGCAGTTCTTC.

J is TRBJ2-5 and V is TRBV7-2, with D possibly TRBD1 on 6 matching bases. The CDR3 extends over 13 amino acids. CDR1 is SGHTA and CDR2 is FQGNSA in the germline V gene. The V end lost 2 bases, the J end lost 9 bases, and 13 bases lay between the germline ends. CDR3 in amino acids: CASSLNQGKAQYF. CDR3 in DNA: TGTGCCAGCAGCTTAAACCAGGGGAAGGCCCAGTACTTC.

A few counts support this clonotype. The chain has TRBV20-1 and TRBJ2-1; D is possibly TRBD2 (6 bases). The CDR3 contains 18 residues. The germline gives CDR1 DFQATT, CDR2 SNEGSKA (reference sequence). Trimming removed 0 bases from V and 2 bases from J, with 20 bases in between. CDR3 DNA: TGCAGTGCTAGAGATTGGGCCCTTATCGGGGGAGCCTACAATGAGCAGTTCTTC. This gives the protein CSARDWALIGGAYNEQFF.

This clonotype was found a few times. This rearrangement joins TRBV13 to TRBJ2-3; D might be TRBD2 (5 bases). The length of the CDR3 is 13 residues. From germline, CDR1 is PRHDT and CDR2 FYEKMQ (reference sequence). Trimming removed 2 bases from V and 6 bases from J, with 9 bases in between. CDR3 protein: CASSLREGDTQYF. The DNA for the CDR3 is TGTGCCAGCAGCTTACGTGAGGGCGATACGCAGTATTTT.